This T cell receptor (beta chain) was found in a study of T cell responses to AZD1222 COVID-19 vaccine. General observations from the study: Mostly white British, mostly female donors; authors suggested clonal diversity may be underestimated. Vaccine-related CD4 TCRs covered spike, predominating at 160-218 and 743-854.

The repertoire was sequenced with immunoSEQ multiplex PCR; TCRdb's copy has only in-frame clones and lacks some. The sample records some 200,000 clones, roughly 91% being singletons. Germline V CDR1 and CDR2: MGHDK, SYGVNS. There are 14 residues in the CDR3. V dropped 3 bases and J dropped 4 bases, with 10 bases sitting between them. As regards this clone: What it recognizes is unknown.

This TCR derives from an adult in good health. The rearrangement uses TRBV25-1 and TRBJ1-3, with D possibly being TRBD1 (5 bases). The sample consisted of peripheral blood, taken on day 0 of MenACWY control vaccination. The CDR3 DNA follows: TGTGCCAGCAGTGACGGCAGGGCGGGAAACACCATATATTTT. Its protein is CASSDGRAGNTIYF.